These 28 T cell receptor beta chains were all obtained from the same sample, sequenced in a study of cytomegalovirus exposure and HLA in healthy donors. PCR involved 60 Vbeta and 13 Jbeta primers. Measured with immunoSEQ multiplex PCR; TCRdb has only the in-frame clones, and not every one. Counted here are 130,000 or so clones, about 8% occurring once; the ten biggest clones make up around 6%. Input material: PBMCs. The receptors stem from a woman in her 40s in good health and CMV-seropositive.

A few counts support this clone. The genes are TRBV19 and TRBJ1-1, with D tentatively TRBD1 (5 bases). The CDR3 totals 12 residues. In germline, CDR1 is LNHDA, CDR2 SQIVND (reference sequence). Trimming removed 5 bases from V and 11 bases from J, with 15 bases in between. The CDR3 bases are TGTGCCAGTAGTCCTCCAGGGTTGGGGGCTTTCTTT. Its protein is CASSPPGLGAFF.

This clone was counted only a few times. This sequence joins TRBV28 and TRBJ1-2; possible D gene TRBD1, 6 bases. Looked up from germline, CDR1 is MDHEN and CDR2 is SYDVKM. This CDR3 contains 15 residues. The ends were cut back, 5 bases at V and 2 bases at J, with 15 bases in the middle. Written as DNA, the CDR3 is TGTGCCAGCAGTCAGCTACAGGGTGCGAACTATGGCTACACCTTC. Protein sequence: CASSQLQGANYGYTF.

J is TRBJ1-2 and V is TRBV6-4; D is possibly TRBD1 (6 bases). The germline gives CDR1 MRHNA, CDR2 SNTAGT. CDR3 size: 14 residues. Trimming took off 6 bases at V and 2 bases at J, with 13 bases between the two ends. This chain's CDR3 is CASSREQGNYGYTF. The CDR3 bases are TGTGCCAGCAGCAGGGAACAGGGAAACTATGGCTACACCTTC.

There are a few counts of this clone. CDR3 loop: CASSQFGQLNEKLFF. CDR3 sequence (DNA): TGCGCCAGCAGCCAATTCGGACAGTTGAATGAAAAACTGTTTTTT. The J gene is TRBJ1-4, the V gene TRBV4-1, with TRBD1 as a possible D gene (6 bases). The V end was cut by 2 bases, the J end by 5 bases, with 12 bases between. The CDR3 is made up of 15 amino acids. The V gene's germline CDR1 is MGHRA and CDR2 YSYEKL.

The rearrangement links TRBV6-1 to TRBJ2-7; 8 nucleotides match TRBD1. The V segment lost 10 bases and the J segment 1 base; nucleotides outside the gene matches: 12. This CDR3 region has 15 residues. Germline V gives CDR1 MNHNS, CDR2 SASEGT. As DNA, the CDR3 is TGTGCCACTGGACAGGGATCATTGGGGTCCTACGAGCAGTACTTC. Its protein product is CATGQGSLGSYEQYF.

The chain joins TRBV4-2 to TRBJ1-2; D remains unclear. This CDR3 region has 16 residues. From germline, CDR1 is LGHNA and CDR2 YNFKEQ. V was trimmed by 0 bases and J by 1 base, leaving 12 bases between them. The chain's CDR3 is CASSQDRGGRNYGYTF. CDR3 coding DNA: TGTGCCAGCAGCCAAGATCGGGGAGGTCGTAACTATGGCTACACCTTC.

This clone was seen more than once but under ten times. The rearrangement joins TRBV5-4 to TRBJ2-7; 7 bases agree with TRBD1. CDR3 size: 14 residues. CDR1 is SGHNT and CDR2 is YYREEE in the germline V gene (reference sequence). V shed 4 bases and J 3 bases; nucleotides not matched to a gene: 7. In nucleotides, the CDR3 is TGTGCCAGCAGCCCGGGACAGCGATACTACGAGCAGTACTTC. Encoded protein: CASSPGQRYYEQYF.

This clone was found a few times. The J gene is TRBJ2-1, the V gene TRBV7-2; tentatively, D is TRBD2 (5 bases). V gave up 2 bases and J gave up 4 bases, with 9 bases separating them. CDR1 SGHTA and CDR2 FQGNSA come from the germline V gene. This CDR3 region has 14 residues. The CDR3 sequence is CASSLRTGYNEQFF. The CDR3, as DNA: TGTGCCAGCAGCTTACGGACGGGGTACAATGAGCAGTTCTTC.

A few counts support this clone. The gene calls are TRBV10-2 and TRBJ2-7; 8 nucleotides line up with TRBD1. The CDR3 is 15 residues long. The J segment lost 2 bases and the V segment lost 5 bases, leaving 8 bases of the junction unmatched. Germline lookup yields CDR1 WSHSY and CDR2 SAAADI. CDR3 amino acids: CASSPGGAWPYEQYF. As DNA, the CDR3 is TGCGCCAGCAGTCCAGGGGGCGCTTGGCCCTACGAGCAGTACTTC.

This chain joins TRBV18 and TRBJ1-1; D may be TRBD1 (5 bases). V gave up 3 bases and J gave up 3 bases, with 8 bases separating them. Germline V gene sequence: CDR1 KGHSH, CDR2 LQKENI. The CDR3 runs 13 residues. The CDR3, as DNA: TGTGCCAGCTCACCCATCAGGGACACTGAAGCTTTCTTT. Its protein product is CASSPIRDTEAFF.

This clone occurred a few times. The CDR3: CAWSSGQTYYTF. Here the CDR3 DNA reads TGTGCCTGGAGCTCGGGACAGACTTACTACACCTTC. The chain is built from TRBV30 and TRBJ1-2, with TRBD1 matching over 7 bases. V dropped 3 bases and J dropped 10; count of bases not matched to a gene: 8. Germline V gene lookup returns CDR1 GTSNPN and CDR2 SVGIG (reference sequence). The CDR3 length is 12 residues.

The chain combines TRBV7-8 with TRBJ1-1; D remains ambiguous. This CDR3 contains 17 residues. V lost 2 bases, J lost 0 bases, and 16 bases lay in between. The germline gives CDR1 SGHVS, CDR2 FQNEAQ. CDR3: CASSLSLAGEMNTEAFF. The CDR3 DNA reads as TGTGCCAGCAGCTTATCCCTGGCGGGAGAAATGAACACTGAAGCTTTCTTT. Full variable domain (missing parts from reference TRBV7-8 and TRBJ1-1): GAGVSQSPRYKVAKRGQDVALRCDPISGHVSLFWYQQALGQGPEFLTYFQNEAQLDKSGLPSDRFFAERPEGSVSTLKIQRTQQEDSAVYLCASSLSLAGEMNTEAFFGQGTRLTVV.

This clone was found a few times. V and J are TRBV5-4 and TRBJ1-1; D not certain. Trimming removed 3 bases at V and 5 bases at J, with 20 bases between. CDR1 and CDR2 (germline): SGHNT, YYREEE (reference sequence). The CDR3 spans 16 residues. CDR3: CASSSREQRDETEAFF. The DNA of the CDR3 is TGTGCCAGCAGCTCGCGCGAACAGAGAGATGAGACTGAAGCTTTCTTT.

V is TRBV28 and J is TRBJ1-4; D is ambiguous. Germline V gene lookup returns CDR1 MDHEN and CDR2 SYDVKM. Trimming removed 6 bases at V and 4 bases at J, with 18 bases between. CDR3 length: 16 residues. CDR3 DNA sequence: TGTGCCAGCAGCCCGAGGAGGCGGAAGAATAATGAAAAACTGTTTTTT. This encodes CASSPRRRKNNEKLFF.

This clone occurred a few times. The V and J genes are TRBV18 and TRBJ1-1; possible D gene TRBD1, 6 bases. Germline V lookup: CDR1 KGHSH, CDR2 LQKENI. V shed 1 base and J shed 4 bases, with 10 bases lying between them. The CDR3 has 14 amino acids. The CDR3 DNA reads as TGTGCCAGCTCACCACAGGGGGTCCCCACTGAAGCTTTCTTT. Its translation is CASSPQGVPTEAFF.

DNA for the CDR3: TGCGCCAGCACTCAGGAACAGGGGGCAGGAAAGCCCCAGCATTTT. Protein product: CASTQEQGAGKPQHF. The chain uses TRBV23-1 and TRBJ1-5, with 9 bases aligning to TRBD1. TRBV23-1 is designated an ORF whose function remains uncertain. The junction had 12 bases not matched to a gene; V was cut back by 7 bases and J by 8 bases. The CDR3 totals 15 residues.

This clone has more than one count but fewer than ten. The chain employs TRBV7-6 and TRBJ1-5, with D maybe TRBD1 (5 bases). Germline values: CDR1 SGHVS, CDR2 FNYEAQ. CDR3 length equals 16 residues. Trimming took off 3 bases at V and 7 bases at J, with 19 bases between the two ends. This CDR3 is CASSLGGRGAGQPQHF. The CDR3 nucleotides read TGTGCCAGCAGCTTGGGGGGGAGGGGCGCCGGACAGCCCCAGCATTTT. The full variable domain, rest sourced from reference TRBV7-6 and TRBJ1-5, is GAGVSQSPRYKVTKRGQDVALRCDPISGHVSLYWYRQALGQGPEFLTYFNYEAQQDKSGLPNDRFSAERPEGSISTLTIQRTEQRDSAMYRCASSLGGRGAGQPQHFGDGTRLSIL.

In nucleotides, the CDR3 is TGTGCCAGCAGCCCCTCCGGGACAGGCGCCTACAATGAGCAGTTCTTC. As protein: CASSPSGTGAYNEQFF. This chain uses TRBV28 with TRBJ2-1, with 8 bases fitting TRBD1. V trimming: 6 bases; J trimming: 2 bases; junction bases outside the gene matches: 9. The CDR3 loop spans 16 amino acids. Germline-derived CDR1 and CDR2 are MDHEN and SYDVKM.

V and J are TRBV6-1 and TRBJ2-3; 8 positions agree with TRBD2. The CDR3 has 15 amino acids. CDR1 MNHNS and CDR2 SASEGT come from the germline V gene. With V trimmed by 6 bases and J by 2 bases, 7 bases remained unmatched. The chain's CDR3 is CASSGGERTTDTQYF. The CDR3 coding sequence is TGTGCCAGCAGCGGGGGGGAACGGACCACAGATACGCAGTATTTT.

This clone occurred a few times. The V and J genes are TRBV6-1 and TRBJ1-5; TRBD1 matches 9 bases. Trimming removed 6 bases from V and 3 bases from J; junction bases left unmatched: 6. Germline loops: CDR1 MNHNS, CDR2 SASEGT. This CDR3 comprises 15 residues. CDR3 amino acids: CASRRTGEYNQPQHF. Written as DNA, the CDR3 is TGTGCCAGCAGACGGACAGGGGAATACAATCAGCCCCAGCATTTT.

In its sample, this clone was seen a few times. V gene TRBV6-4 combines with J gene TRBJ1-4, with D possibly being TRBD1 (6 bases). Between the trimmed V and J ends, which lost 5 bases and 3 bases, there was a span of 13 bases. Germline loops: CDR1 MRHNA, CDR2 SNTAGT. CDR3 length equals 15 residues. CDR3 sequence reads: CASSQAGVPNEKLFF. In DNA, the CDR3 is TGTGCCAGCAGTCAGGCAGGGGTGCCTAATGAAAAACTGTTTTTT.

This chain links TRBV6-4 with TRBJ2-1, with TRBD2 as a possible D gene (6 bases). The CDR3 contains 16 residues. Germline V lookup: CDR1 MRHNA, CDR2 SNTAGT. V was clipped by 0 bases and J by 4 bases, with 13 bases between them. The CDR3 coding sequence is TGTGCCAGCAGTGACTCGTGGCGGGGAACGTACAATGAGCAGTTCTTC. This encodes CASSDSWRGTYNEQFF.

The rearrangement links TRBV5-6 to TRBJ1-4, with D tentatively TRBD1 (5 bases). The ends were cut back, 1 base at V and 3 bases at J, with 10 bases in the middle. Germline loops: CDR1 SGHDT, CDR2 YYEEEE. This CDR3 comprises 15 residues. CDR3 coding DNA: TGTGCCAGCAGCTTGCGGGGGGTTGCTAATGAAAAACTGTTTTTT. Its protein is CASSLRGVANEKLFF.

The chain employs TRBV18 and TRBJ2-1; D unresolved. This CDR3 region has 14 residues. Trimming shortened V by 0 bases and J by 6 bases, and 9 bases separated the two germline ends. Germline loops: CDR1 KGHSH, CDR2 LQKENI. The CDR3, as DNA: TGTGCCAGCTCACCACCGATCCAGCGCAATGAGCAGTTCTTC. Encoded protein: CASSPPIQRNEQFF. The whole variable domain, filled in from reference TRBV18 and TRBJ2-1, reads NAGVMQNPRHLVRRRGQEARLRCSPMKGHSHVYWYRQLPEEGLKFMVYLQKENIIDESGMPKERFSAEFPKEGPSILRIQQVVRGDSAAYFCASSPPIQRNEQFFGPGTRLTVL.

As for this clone: Since the CDR3 does not end with the conserved phenylalanine or tryptophan, this likely comes from a read error. This rearrangement joins TRBV5-1 to TRBJ1-1; 7 nucleotides agree with TRBD1. There are 16 residues in the CDR3. Trimming took 0 bases from V and 0 from J; bases not matched to a gene: 5. The V gene's germline CDR1 is SGHRS and CDR2 YFSETQ. CDR3 DNA sequence: TGCGCCAGCAGCTTGGACCAAGGGACAGTGAACACTGAAGCTTTCTCT. Protein sequence: CASSLDQGTVNTEAFS.

In this sample, this clone turned up a few times. The chain uses TRBV19 and TRBJ2-7; D is unresolved. The V gene lost 3 bases and the J gene lost 0 bases, with 9 bases spanning the gap. CDR3 size: 14 residues. CDR1 is LNHDA and CDR2 is SQIVND in the germline V gene (reference sequence). The CDR3 loop reads CASSIGLSSYEQYF. The DNA for the CDR3 is TGTGCCAGTAGTATTGGTCTAAGCTCCTACGAGCAGTACTTC.

This clone has just a few counts. The chain recombines TRBV27 with TRBJ2-7; 9 nucleotides match TRBD1. This CDR3 spans 16 amino acids. Trimming cost V 5 bases and J 0 bases; bases outside gene matches: 8. CDR1 is MNHEY, CDR2 SMNVEV, per germline (reference sequence). The CDR3 coding sequence is TGTGCCAGCAGTCACCTAGACAGGGGGAGCTCCTACGAGCAGTACTTC. This translates into CASSHLDRGSSYEQYF.

V usage is TRBV6-5 and J usage is TRBJ1-1, with 8 bases fitting TRBD1. CDR1 and CDR2 (germline): MNHEY, SVGAGI. The V segment lost 7 bases and the J segment 7 bases; nucleotides outside the gene matches: 8. The CDR3 runs to 13 residues. The CDR3 DNA sequence: TGTGCCAGCACTGGGGACAGGCTTGATGAAGCTTTCTTT. Translation: CASTGDRLDEAFF.